This TCR beta chain comes out of a study of technical replicates of blood from a handful of donors (dated by TCRdb to about 2017). Trimming takes 4 bases from V and 4 bases from J, and the germline ends sit 10 bases apart. For CDR1 and CDR2, the germline V gene lists SNHLY and FYNNEI. The CDR3 numbers 14 residues from cysteine through phenylalanine. CDR3 DNA only is kept here, 42 bases in frame from base 1. Remarks on this clone: Its specific antigen is unknown. The record has no base qualities; no much larger clone is one base away.

The library relied on the immunoSEQ multiplex PCR assay. TCRdb limited this immuneACCESS table to in-frame rearrangements with V and J called. A share of clones is missing; checked studies link under half to unresolved V genes, and the rest is unexplained. Recorded for this sample are approximately 81,000 clones; just over 95% of them occurred a single time. The top ten clonotypes cover 0.37% of the sample. The receptor's source is a human donor in good health. The specimen was T cells isolated from PBMCs. Recombination connected TRBV2 to TRBJ2-2; TRBD1 is a possible D gene, resting on 6 matching bases. This receptor carries the CDR3 CASSVQGPTGELFF. DNA sequence: TGTGCCAGCAGTGTACAGGGCCCCACCGGGGAGCTGTTTTTT.